One sample yielded the 3 T cell receptor beta chains listed below, sequenced in a study of blood T cell repertoires in COVID-19. Clones were sequenced by immunoSEQ multiplex PCR, and TCRdb holds only the in-frame ones, with some missing. The sample contains about 54,000 clones, less than 95% of which appear only once. The sequenced sample was peripheral blood. These receptors were taken from a woman aged 40 to 55 with active COVID-19.

The genes are TRBV5-4 and TRBJ2-3; D remains ambiguous. Trimming removed 0 bases at V and 2 bases at J, with 10 bases between. CDR1 SGHNT and CDR2 YYREEE come from the germline V gene (reference sequence). The CDR3 is 15 residues long. The CDR3 sequence: CASSLEQLITDTQYF. The CDR3 DNA is TGTGCCAGCAGCTTGGAACAGCTGATCACAGATACGCAGTATTTT.

This clone appeared a single time. The rearrangement uses TRBV9 and TRBJ2-7; a weak D match, TRBD2 (5 bases). CDR3 length: 14 residues. Germline loops: CDR1 SGDLS, CDR2 YYNGEE. Trimming pared 0 bases from V and 7 bases from J, leaving 14 bases between. Here the CDR3 reads CASSVDSRAWEQYF. CDR3 nucleotides: TGTGCCAGCAGCGTAGACTCGAGGGCGTGGGAGCAGTACTTC.

The sample holds one count of this clone. The V gene is TRBV29-1, the J gene TRBJ2-2; 11 positions agree with TRBD2. Unmatched junction bases numbered 8, after V lost 0 bases and J lost 2 bases. Germline CDR1 is SQVTM and CDR2 is ANQGSEA. The CDR3 loop spans 18 amino acids. Here the CDR3 reads CSVEEVLAGGLNTGELFF. DNA for the CDR3: TGCAGCGTTGAAGAGGTTCTAGCGGGGGGCCTTAACACCGGGGAGCTGTTTTTT.